This TCR beta chain was retrieved from a study of OX40 agonist ivuxolimab in advanced cancers. At the level of the study: In this trial design, patients received ivuxolimab intravenously at 0.01 to 10 mg/kg every 2 weeks. Hepatocellular carcinoma, melanoma, renal cell or head and neck cancer affected the dose-escalation patients.

Trimming removed 2 bases from V and 6 bases from J; junction bases left unmatched: 10. This CDR3 comprises 17 residues. The germline gives CDR1 SGHTA, CDR2 FQGTGA. Note on this clone: Antigen: not known.

Data came from immunoSEQ multiplex PCR; TCRdb stores just in-frame clones and leaves some out. The sample records tens of thousands of clones, 88% being singletons. Regarding the study as a whole: No antigen was identified for the clonally expanded peripheral T cells.

V is TRBV7-3 and J is TRBJ2-1; 10 bases line up with TRBD2. This TCR was recovered from an adult with an advanced solid tumor such as melanoma, head and neck, liver or kidney cancer. The specimen was CD4+ or CD8+ T cells sorted from blood, collected in a trial of the OX40 agonist ivuxolimab. CDR3 protein: CASSLLPSSGGGNEQFF. In nucleotides, the CDR3 is TGTGCCAGCAGCTTACTCCCCTCCAGCGGGGGGGGCAATGAGCAGTTCTTC.